These 14 T cell receptor beta chains were sequenced from one sample in a study of T cell responses to AZD1222 COVID-19 vaccine. Sequenced by immunoSEQ multiplex PCR; TCRdb stores in-frame clones only, minus some. The sample holds more than 120,000 clones, almost 95% seen once. The sample here was peripheral blood, taken 28 days after the second AZD1222 dose. The receptors stem from an adult who received the AZD1222 COVID-19 vaccine.

This chain connects TRBV6-2 or TRBV6-3 to TRBJ1-6; a weak D match, TRBD1 (6 bases). Trimming shortened V by 3 bases and J by 7 bases, and 10 bases separated the two germline ends. CDR1 is MNHEY and CDR2 is SVGEGT in the germline V gene. The CDR3 has 14 amino acids. The DNA for the CDR3 is TGTGCCAGCAGTTATACAGGGCCAAATTCACCCCTCCACTTT. This translates into CASSYTGPNSPLHF.

Worth noting for this clone: One end of the junction fails to match germline, which may point to a read error. The chain links TRBV18 to TRBJ2-1; a weak D match, TRBD1 (5 bases). Germline CDR1 KGHSH, CDR2 LQKENI. The CDR3 totals 15 residues. The CDR3 DNA sequence: TGTGCCAGCTCCCCACAGGAGAGCTCCTACAATGAGCAGTTCTTC. Protein: CASSPQESSYNEQFF.

The chain combines TRBV5-1 with TRBJ1-5; the D gene is possibly TRBD1 (6 bases). The germline V and J ends were trimmed by 4 bases and 6 bases, with 17 bases remaining between them. CDR3 length: 15 amino acids. The germline V gene encodes CDR1 SGHRS and CDR2 YFSETQ. This CDR3 reads CASSPGQSDFQPQHF. The CDR3 DNA sequence: TGCGCCAGCAGCCCCGGACAGTCGGATTTTCAGCCCCAGCATTTT.

The chain couples TRBV30 to TRBJ1-1; D gene uncertain. Germline assignment: CDR1 GTSNPN and CDR2 SVGIG (reference sequence). The germline V and J ends were trimmed by 0 bases and 10 bases, with 12 bases remaining between them. The CDR3 extends over 12 amino acids. The CDR3, as DNA: TGTGCCTGGAGTGTGTCCCCCCAAGGAGCTTTCTTT. Protein product: CAWSVSPQGAFF.

The rearrangement joins TRBV7-9 to TRBJ1-1; D uncertain. This CDR3 is built from 13 residues. The ends were cut back, 5 bases at V and 1 base at J, with 8 bases in the middle. Germline V gives CDR1 SEHNR, CDR2 FQNEAQ (reference sequence). The CDR3 DNA reads TGTGCCAGCAGCACGGACGGGAACACTGAAGCTTTCTTT. Its protein product is CASSTDGNTEAFF.

This rearrangement joins TRBV5-5 to TRBJ2-1, with 8 bases lining up with TRBD2. CDR1 is SGHKS, CDR2 YYEKEE, per germline (reference sequence). With V trimmed by 3 bases and J by 7 bases, 9 bases remained unmatched. The CDR3 is 15 amino acids. The CDR3 protein is CASSSLDVAGNEQFF. The CDR3 DNA follows: TGTGCCAGCAGCTCCCTCGATGTAGCGGGAAATGAGCAGTTCTTC.

The chain joins TRBV6-5 to TRBJ2-4, with D unresolved. V was pared by 5 bases and J by 0 bases, with 8 bases between. The CDR3 loop spans 14 amino acids. Per germline, CDR1 MNHEY and CDR2 SVGAGI. The CDR3 DNA is TGTGCCAGCAGTCCTTCCCTAGCCAAAAACATTCAGTACTTC. This sequence encodes CASSPSLAKNIQYF.

The chain combines TRBV3-1 (or the pseudogene TRBV3-2) with TRBJ1-6; possibly TRBD1 for D (5 bases). Trimming took 1 base from V and 9 from J, leaving 13 bases between them. The CDR3 extends over 15 amino acids. Germline values: CDR1 LGHDT, CDR2 YNNKEL (reference sequence). CDR3 sequence: CASSQGPGIGSPLHF. The CDR3 DNA sequence: TGTGCCAGCAGCCAAGGACCAGGGATCGGTTCACCCCTCCACTTT.

The CDR3 nucleotides read TGTGCCAGTAGTCTCATGACAGGGACTGAAGCTTTCTTT. Protein product: CASSLMTGTEAFF. This sequence joins TRBV19 and TRBJ1-1; 7 bases are shared with TRBD1. The length of the CDR3 is 13 residues. Losses at the gene ends were 5 bases for V and 5 bases for J; bases not matched to a gene: 5. CDR1 and CDR2 from the germline V gene are LNHDA and SQIVND (reference sequence).

The chain is built from TRBV19 and TRBJ2-3; D may be TRBD2 (6 bases). V was cut by 3 bases and J by 6 bases, with 22 bases left in between. The CDR3 covers 17 residues. Germline lookup yields CDR1 LNHDA and CDR2 SQIVND (reference sequence). CDR3 amino acids: CASSIGLRRRGGDTQYF. As DNA, the CDR3 is TGTGCCAGTAGTATCGGACTAAGGCGACGGGGCGGGGATACGCAGTATTTT.

A single count supports this clone. This chain joins TRBV28 and TRBJ1-2, with 12 bases that match TRBD1. The CDR3 contains 16 residues. After removal of 4 bases from V and 4 bases from J, the junction contained 7 bases not matched to a gene. Germline lookup yields CDR1 MDHEN and CDR2 SYDVKM. The CDR3 loop reads CASSSDWGQGAYGYTF. CDR3 nucleotide sequence: TGTGCCAGCAGTTCCGATTGGGGACAGGGGGCCTATGGCTACACCTTC.

The chain uses TRBV19 and TRBJ2-7; D may be TRBD2 (6 bases). Germline V CDR1 and CDR2: LNHDA, SQIVND (reference sequence). The CDR3 has 15 amino acids. V was shortened by 3 bases and J by 5 bases, with 17 bases between the two germline ends. CDR3 nucleotide sequence: TGTGCCAGTAGTATCCGGGGGACCATTAAGGACGAGCAGTACTTC. Translation: CASSIRGTIKDEQYF.

The V and J genes are TRBV7-8 and TRBJ2-2; D is unclear. The CDR3 totals 14 residues. Trimming removed 7 bases from V and 0 bases from J, with 9 bases in between. From germline, CDR1 is SGHVS and CDR2 FQNEAQ. This chain's CDR3 is CASISLTNTGELFF. CDR3 bases: TGTGCCAGCATCAGCCTAACGAACACCGGGGAGCTGTTTTTT.

The rearrangement uses TRBV4-1 and TRBJ2-1; perhaps D is TRBD1 or TRBD2 (5 bases each). V lost 4 bases to trimming and J lost 5 bases, with 15 bases between them. This CDR3 spans 15 amino acids. Germline V gene lookup returns CDR1 MGHRA and CDR2 YSYEKL. CDR3 DNA sequence: TGCGCCAGCAGCCGGGGCGCGGGTAGCGACAATGAGCAGTTCTTC. Protein: CASSRGAGSDNEQFF.